The rows below give T cell receptor beta chains drawn from one sample of a study of blood T cell repertoires in COVID-19. Generated by immunoSEQ multiplex PCR, the TCRdb table keeps only in-frame clones and is missing some. Of about 140,000 clones listed, almost 90% were seen once; the top ten hold more than 1.5%. The sample comprised peripheral blood. The receptors stem from a woman between 55 and 75 years old with acute or convalescent COVID-19. Each CDR3 is given with its conserved first and last residue. The order of the fields is CDR3 protein, CDR3 DNA, J gene, clone size, V gene, D gene. A D gene is named only where the DNA matches it firmly. The size of a clone is reported for some rows only, either as once, few or many, or as a class for expanded clones.

CASSVHSGTSGGKTNEQFF | TGTGCCAGCAGCGTGCATTCGGGGACTAGCGGGGGGAAAACCAATGAGCAGTTCTTC | TRBJ2-1 | . | TRBV9 | TRBD2
CASSYGSSYEQYF | TGTGCCAGCAGTTACGGGAGCTCCTACGAGCAGTACTTC | TRBJ2-7 | . | TRBV12-3/TRBV12-4 | .
CASSWGQGGTEAFF | TGTGCCAGCAGCTGGGGACAGGGGGGCACTGAAGCTTTCTTT | TRBJ1-1 | . | TRBV5-5 | TRBD1
CASSQNGGFSYEQYF | TGTGCCAGCAGCCAAAATGGGGGGTTTTCCTACGAGCAGTACTTC | TRBJ2-7 | . | TRBV7-3 | .
CASSLSYEQYF | TGTGCCAGCAGCCTCTCCTACGAGCAGTACTTC | TRBJ2-7 | . | TRBV7-2 | .
CASSGDRGINEQFF | TGTGCCAGCAGTGGGGACAGGGGAATTAATGAGCAGTTCTTC | TRBJ2-1 | . | TRBV2 | TRBD1
CASSIDQARFYNEQFF | TGTGCCAGTAGTATAGATCAGGCCCGATTCTACAATGAGCAGTTCTTC | TRBJ2-1 | . | TRBV19 | .
CASSLSSGLLHNEQFF | TGTGCCAGCAGCTTGTCTAGCGGCCTACTACACAATGAGCAGTTCTTC | TRBJ2-1 | . | TRBV5-6 | TRBD2
CAWSTGPGGYTF | TGTGCCTGGAGCACAGGGCCAGGAGGCTACACCTTC | TRBJ1-2 | . | TRBV30 | .
CASKWDPSGPETDTQYF | TGTGCCAGCAAATGGGATCCTAGCGGGCCCGAGACAGATACGCAGTATTTT | TRBJ2-3 | once | TRBV2 | TRBD2
CASTQYPGGRGYTF | TGTGCCAGCACTCAATACCCCGGGGGACGTGGCTACACCTTC | TRBJ1-2 | . | TRBV27 | .
CSVEEPRPANYGYTF | TGCAGCGTTGAAGAGCCCAGGCCCGCTAACTATGGCTACACCTTC | TRBJ1-2 | . | TRBV29-1 | .
CASSLGGAYPYEQYF | TGTGCCAGCAGTTTAGGAGGGGCTTACCCCTACGAGCAGTACTTC | TRBJ2-7 | many | TRBV27 | .
CASTLTSIPNTEAFF | TGTGCCAGCACCCTGACTTCCATCCCGAACACTGAAGCTTTCTTT | TRBJ1-1 | . | TRBV6-5 | .
CASSLGVMNTEAFF | TGCGCCAGCAGCTTAGGGGTCATGAACACTGAAGCTTTCTTT | TRBJ1-1 | . | TRBV5-1 | .
CASGPLAGGQYEQYF | TGCGCCAGCGGCCCTCTAGCGGGGGGCCAATACGAGCAGTACTTC | TRBJ2-7 | . | TRBV5-1 | TRBD2
CAIRLELNQPQHF | TGTGCCATCCGCCTGGAGCTCAATCAGCCCCAGCATTTT | TRBJ1-5 | . | TRBV10-3 | .
CASSLIENTQYF | TGTGCCAGCAGCTTAATAGAGAATACGCAGTATTTT | TRBJ2-3 | . | TRBV7-9 | .
CASSLRQENTGELFF | TGCGCCAGCAGCTTGCGACAGGAGAACACCGGGGAGCTGTTTTTT | TRBJ2-2 | . | TRBV5-1 | .
CAWSGDFNSPLHF | TGTGCCTGGAGTGGCGATTTTAATTCACCCCTCCACTTT | TRBJ1-6 | . | TRBV30 | .
CASSRPGQGTYGYTF | TGTGCCAGCAGCCGCCCGGGACAGGGGACCTATGGCTACACCTTC | TRBJ1-2 | once | TRBV28 | TRBD1
CASTWGRRYGYTF | TGTGCCAGCACCTGGGGGCGCCGCTATGGCTACACCTTC | TRBJ1-2 | . | TRBV7-9 | .
CASNTQGGDYNEQFF | TGTGCCAGCAATACACAAGGGGGGGACTACAATGAGCAGTTCTTC | TRBJ2-1 | . | TRBV2 | .
CSVNLHGNRDTEAFF | TGCAGCGTCAACTTACATGGAAACCGGGACACTGAAGCTTTCTTT | TRBJ1-1 | . | TRBV29-1 | .